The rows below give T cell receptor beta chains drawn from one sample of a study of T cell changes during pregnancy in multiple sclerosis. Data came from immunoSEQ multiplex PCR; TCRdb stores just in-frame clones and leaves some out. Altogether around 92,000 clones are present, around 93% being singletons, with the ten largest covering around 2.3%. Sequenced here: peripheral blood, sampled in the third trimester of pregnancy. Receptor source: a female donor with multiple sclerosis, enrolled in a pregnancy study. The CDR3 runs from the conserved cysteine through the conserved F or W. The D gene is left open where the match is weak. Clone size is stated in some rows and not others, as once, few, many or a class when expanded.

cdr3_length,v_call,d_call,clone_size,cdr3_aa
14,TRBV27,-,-,CASSWQGGSYEQYF
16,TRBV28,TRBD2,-,CASSFNGPSGTHEQFF
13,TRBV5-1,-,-,CASSLAVGGELFF
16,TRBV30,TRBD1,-,CAWSVRGTDFFYEQYF
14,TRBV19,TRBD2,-,CASSISGSRDTQYF
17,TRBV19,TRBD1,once,CASSNSGVGTGNQPQHF
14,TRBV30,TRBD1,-,CAWSRGTANQPQHF
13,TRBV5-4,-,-,CASSLETAEKLFF
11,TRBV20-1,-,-,CSAGQKQTQYF
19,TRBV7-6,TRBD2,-,CASSKDRPGLAGGPREQYF
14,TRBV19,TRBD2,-,CASSTPLTSPAQYF
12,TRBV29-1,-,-,CSSGGGTDTQYF
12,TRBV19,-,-,CASSIGGTFYTF
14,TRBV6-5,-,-,CASSGGRGSYGYTF
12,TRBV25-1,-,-,CASSELGQGTLF
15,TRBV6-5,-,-,CASAVTSWGTGELFF